The sequence of this TCR beta chain was determined in a study of CD8+ T cells in alopecia areata. The wider study: Twice a day, 5 to 10 mg of oral tofacitinib was administered to treated patients. Study conclusions and caveats: Normal-skin resident alphabeta T cells also appear among scalp sample sequences.

The CDR3 length is 15 residues. Per the germline V gene, CDR1 is SEHNR and CDR2 is FQNEAQ (reference sequence). V dropped 0 bases and J dropped 0 bases, with 8 bases sitting between them. This clone was observed a handful of times. What it binds is unknown. cDNA prepared by RNA extraction and subsequent reverse transcription served as the template for sequencing. This table comes from immunoSEQ multiplex PCR, and its TCRdb copy is limited to in-frame clones, with some not included. This sample has about 200,000 clones, with around two fifths found just once. Noted treatment: oral pan-JAK inhibitor, 5-10 mg twice daily. Alopecia areata patients had lesional scalp punch biopsies and peripheral blood taken from them.

Source: CD4+ T cells sorted from blood, taken between weeks 30 and 35, from a patient treated with tofacitinib. The chain uses TRBV7-9 and TRBJ1-2; D is ambiguous. The TCR was taken from a human donor with alopecia areata. CDR3 in amino acids: CASSLAERANYGYTF. The DNA of the CDR3 is TGTGCCAGCAGCTTAGCGGAGCGGGCTAACTATGGCTACACCTTC.